These 32 T cell receptor beta chains originate from one sample sequenced in a study of Graves' ophthalmopathy and Graves' hyperthyroidism listed by TCRdb under 2018. Reads for this sample came from an Illumina HiSeq 2000. For repertoire sequencing, the TCR beta CDR3 regions were amplified from RNA transcripts. A first-round RT-PCR used HTBI primers with the Qiagen OneStep RT-PCR kit, followed by a second-round multiplex PCR, size selection and purification. Using fastp trimming at Q25 and MiXCR clonotype assembly, TCRdb reanalyzed the public sequencing data and kept in-frame beta chains. Each CDR3 protein appears once, grouped with its most common genes and DNA. Present in this sample are around 1,200,000 distinct CDR3 sequences, about 40% of which were seen just once. The top ten clonotypes cover approximately 10% of the sample. Sequenced: peripheral blood or thyroid tissue (not recorded which). The receptors were sampled from an adult man with Graves' hyperthyroidism.

This clonotype was observed a single time. One end of the junction varies from germline; a read error may be responsible. The V gene is TRBV7-6, the J gene TRBJ2-5; 10 nucleotides agree with TRBD1. The CDR3 is made up of 15 amino acids. Germline V gene lookup returns CDR1 SGHVS and CDR2 FNYEAQ. The CDR3 coding sequence is TGTGCCGGCAGCTCGATGGGACAGGGGAGCGAGACCCAGTGCTTC. Protein: CAGSSMGQGSETQCF.

This clonotype showed up just a few times. The rearrangement joins TRBV15 to TRBJ2-7; unclear D gene. Deletions cut 5 bases from V and 2 bases from J, with 10 bases between. Germline assignment: CDR1 LNHNV and CDR2 YYDKDF (reference sequence). This CDR3 has 13 residues. The CDR3 DNA is TGTGCCACCAGCCTACAGTCGCCCTACGAGCAGTACTTC. Translated: CATSLQSPYEQYF.

About this clonotype itself: Given a much more abundant clone one base away, this may be a read error. V and J are TRBV12-3 or TRBV12-4 and TRBJ2-7; D uncertain. The CDR3 extends over 13 amino acids. The CDR3 protein is CSSTLGLWGEQYF. The CDR3 DNA sequence: TGTTCCAGCACCCTTGGCCTGTGGGGCGAGCAGTACTTC.

This chain links TRBV20-1 with TRBJ1-5, with a tentative D call TRBD1 (6 bases). The germline V gene has CDR1 DFQATT and CDR2 SNEGSKA (reference sequence). The CDR3 totals 14 residues. V lost 4 bases and J lost 6, with 16 bases in between. This CDR3 reads CSATERGRGQPQHF. The CDR3 region has the DNA TGCAGTGCTACCGAGAGGGGCAGGGGTCAGCCCCAGCATTTT.

As regards this clonotype: Given a much more abundant clone one base away, this may be a read error. The rearrangement links TRBV25-1 to TRBJ2-7, with 9 bases fitting TRBD1. J gave up 5 bases and V 8 bases, and 7 bases lay outside the gene matches. The V gene's germline CDR1 is MGHDK and CDR2 SYGVNS. CDR3 length equals 13 residues. In nucleotides, the CDR3 is TGTGCCAGCTCCCCCGGGACAGGGCACGAGCAGTACTTC. Its translation is CASSPGTGHEQYF.

This clonotype has just a few counts. V is TRBV24-1 and J is TRBJ2-5, with 8 nucleotides matching TRBD1. CDR3 length equals 16 residues. Trimming removed 4 bases from V and 4 bases from J; junction bases left unmatched: 10. Looked up from germline, CDR1 is KGHDR and CDR2 is SFDVKD. The DNA of the CDR3 is TGTGCCACCAGTGACCATGACACAACAGGGGGAGAGACCCAGTACTTC. It codes for CATSDHDTTGGETQYF.

The chain uses TRBV20-1 and TRBJ2-2; the match to TRBD2 covers 7 bases. Germline V gives CDR1 DFQATT, CDR2 SNEGSKA (reference sequence). The CDR3 length is 19 residues. V was pared by 2 bases and J by 3 bases, with 18 bases of the junction left unmatched. CDR3 sequence reads: CSARRRGGWRERYTGELFF. The CDR3 coding sequence is TGCAGTGCTAGACGTCGGGGAGGTTGGCGGGAGCGCTACACCGGGGAGCTGTTTTTT.

This clonotype appeared many times. This chain links TRBV12-3 or TRBV12-4 with TRBJ1-2, with TRBD1 as a possible D gene (5 bases). This CDR3 is 13 amino acids long. V shed 1 base and J shed 8 bases, with 11 bases lying between them. CDR3 sequence reads: CASSLGAEGGYTF. The DNA for the CDR3 is TGTGCCAGCAGTTTAGGGGCCGAGGGGGGCTACACCTTC.

This clonotype was counted at least ten times. This chain connects TRBV7-2 to TRBJ1-5, with 7 bases identical to TRBD1. The CDR3 consists of 16 residues. Germline V gives CDR1 SGHTA, CDR2 FQGNSA. After removal of 5 bases from V and 0 bases from J, the junction contained 7 bases not matched to a gene. CDR3 sequence: CASSQIGTVSNQPQHF. CDR3 DNA sequence: TGTGCCAGCAGCCAAATTGGGACAGTTAGCAATCAGCCCCAGCATTTT.

The chain employs TRBV7-8 and TRBJ2-2, with D possibly TRBD1 on 6 matching bases. CDR1 SGHVS and CDR2 FQNEAQ come from the germline V gene. Trimming took 5 bases from V and 7 from J, leaving 17 bases between them. The CDR3 runs to 15 residues. The DNA of the CDR3 is TGTGCCAGCAGCCTTGTAACAGGGTTGGGCGGGGAGCTGTTTTTT. This translates into CASSLVTGLGGELFF.

This clonotype was picked up a small number of times. This chain uses TRBV28 with TRBJ1-5; D remains unclear. In germline, CDR1 is MDHEN, CDR2 SYDVKM. The V end was cut by 5 bases, the J end by 2 bases, with 10 bases between. The CDR3 spans 14 residues. The CDR3 reads CASSHDNGNQPQHF. The DNA for the CDR3 is TGTGCCAGCAGTCATGACAACGGCAATCAGCCCCAGCATTTT.

The V call is TRBV29-1, the J call TRBJ2-7; D is uncertain. Trimming pared 4 bases from V and 3 bases from J, leaving 13 bases between. CDR1 and CDR2 (germline): SQVTM, ANQGSEA. The CDR3 runs to 13 residues. CDR3 coding DNA: TGCAGCGTTGTCCCTTCGGAAAGCTACGAGCAGTACTTC. It translates to CSVVPSESYEQYF.

This clonotype has a count of ten or more. The chain recombines TRBV7-9 with TRBJ1-6; no reliable D call. Trimming cost V 5 bases and J 5 bases, with 13 bases left between them. The CDR3 has 15 residues. Germline V CDR1 and CDR2: SEHNR, FQNEAQ (reference sequence). CDR3 DNA sequence: TGTGCCAGCAGCGCCCGCGGGTCGGATAATTCACCCCTCCACTTT. It codes for CASSARGSDNSPLHF.

This clonotype was counted only a few times. The chain carries TRBV4-3 and TRBJ1-6, with D maybe TRBD1 (5 bases). This CDR3 is 15 amino acids long. V lost 3 bases to trimming and J lost 6 bases, with 12 bases between them. The germline gives CDR1 LGHNA, CDR2 YSLEER. CDR3 nucleotide sequence: TGCGCCAGCAGCCAGGGAACAGGTCCTAATTCACCCCTCCACTTT. Residues: CASSQGTGPNSPLHF.

This clonotype turned up a few times. The chain has TRBV13 and TRBJ1-1; D not resolved. Germline V CDR1 and CDR2: PRHDT, FYEKMQ (reference sequence). V gave up 3 bases and J gave up 3 bases, with 8 bases separating them. CDR3 length: 13 amino acids. For the CDR3, the DNA is TGTGCCAGCAGCTTGGGGTCCGACACTGAAGCTTTCTTT. It is translated as CASSLGSDTEAFF.

This chain uses TRBV7-6 with TRBJ1-6, with TRBD1 as a possible D gene (5 bases). Germline values: CDR1 SGHVS, CDR2 FNYEAQ. The V end lost 4 bases, the J end lost 10 bases, and 11 bases lay between the germline ends. This CDR3 region has 13 residues. For the CDR3, the DNA is TGTGCCAGCAGCTCCTCGCAGGGCTCACCCCTCCACTTT. Its protein is CASSSSQGSPLHF. Combining the CDR3 with reference TRBV7-6 and TRBJ1-6 gives the whole variable domain GAGVSQSPRYKVTKRGQDVALRCDPISGHVSLYWYRQALGQGPEFLTYFNYEAQQDKSGLPNDRFSAERPEGSISTLTIQRTEQRDSAMYRCASSSSQGSPLHFGNGTRLTVT.

This clonotype was counted only a few times. This chain joins TRBV12-3 or TRBV12-4 and TRBJ2-2, with TRBD1 matching over 8 bases. The V and J ends lost 5 bases and 0 bases, in that order; junction bases with no gene match: 8. The CDR3 covers 17 residues. The CDR3 DNA reads as TGTGCCAGCAGTCTAGGACAGGGTCTCCCGAACACCGGGGAGCTGTTTTTT. Protein sequence: CASSLGQGLPNTGELFF.

V usage is TRBV20-1 and J usage is TRBJ1-1, with D maybe TRBD1 (6 bases). The CDR3 totals 12 residues. In germline, CDR1 is DFQATT, CDR2 SNEGSKA (reference sequence). V was clipped by 8 bases and J by 3 bases, with 13 bases between them. The CDR3 DNA follows: TGCAGTCCCAAAGGGGGGGACACTGAAGCTTTCTTT. Protein sequence: CSPKGGDTEAFF.

In the case of this clonotype: A much larger clone sits a single nucleotide away, making a read error possible. The rearrangement links TRBV9 to TRBJ2-2; D uncertain. Looked up from germline, CDR1 is SGDLS and CDR2 is YYNGEE. The ends were cut back, 3 bases at V and 3 bases at J, with 12 bases in the middle. The CDR3 has 15 residues. In DNA form, the CDR3 reads TGTGCCAGCAGCGGGACGGGTCAATACACCGGGGAGCTGTTTTTT. This codes for CASSGTGQYTGELFF.

For the CDR3, the DNA is TGTGCCAGCAGGCCTCGGGGGGGGAACTATGGCTACACCTTC. Amino acids: CASRPRGGNYGYTF. The chain couples TRBV6-6 to TRBJ1-2; D may be TRBD1 (5 bases). The germline V and J ends were trimmed by 6 bases and 2 bases, with 13 bases remaining between them. The CDR3 sequence is 14 residues long. The germline V gene encodes CDR1 MNHNY and CDR2 SVGAGI (reference sequence).

The chain combines TRBV10-3 with TRBJ1-6, with 8 bases matching TRBD1. Germline CDR1 is ENHRY and CDR2 is SYGVKD. The CDR3 has 16 residues. The V and J ends lost 2 bases and 5 bases, in that order; junction bases with no gene match: 5. The CDR3 reads CAISEAGQADNSPLHF. The CDR3 DNA sequence: TGTGCCATCAGTGAGGCGGGACAGGCAGATAATTCACCCCTCCACTTT.

This clonotype was observed a few times. The chain has TRBV12-3 or TRBV12-4 and TRBJ2-7; 13 bases agree with TRBD2. After removal of 1 base from V and 5 bases from J, the junction contained 5 bases not matched to a gene. This CDR3 is built from 16 residues. Written as DNA, the CDR3 is TGTGCCAGCAGTTTAGGGTGGACTAGCGGGAGCCACGAGCAGTACTTC. Translation gives CASSLGWTSGSHEQYF.

This clonotype was observed a few times. The chain carries TRBV4-3 and TRBJ1-4, with 10 bases aligning to TRBD1. CDR3 length: 16 amino acids. J gave up 8 bases and V 3 bases, and 9 bases lay outside the gene matches. CDR1 is LGHNA, CDR2 YSLEER, per germline. The CDR3 loop reads CASSQEKGQGREKLFF. In DNA, the CDR3 is TGCGCCAGCAGCCAGGAGAAGGGACAGGGGCGAGAAAAACTGTTTTTT.

The chain couples TRBV7-9 to TRBJ1-1; possible D gene TRBD1, 6 bases. V lost 6 bases, J lost 9 bases, and 14 bases lay in between. Germline V gives CDR1 SEHNR, CDR2 FQNEAQ (reference sequence). CDR3 length: 12 residues. The CDR3 spells CASSLLWGQAFF. DNA of the CDR3: TGTGCCAGCAGTTTATTGTGGGGGCAAGCTTTCTTT.

This clonotype was observed at least ten times. The chain is built from TRBV5-1 and TRBJ1-1; the D gene is possibly TRBD1 (6 bases). Per the germline V gene, CDR1 is SGHRS and CDR2 is YFSETQ. The CDR3 is made up of 16 amino acids. V lost 4 bases and J lost 5, with 21 bases in between. Here the CDR3 reads CASSPGTWLSSTEAFF. In DNA form, the CDR3 reads TGCGCCAGCAGCCCCGGGACATGGTTATCGTCGACTGAAGCTTTCTTT.

This clonotype has more than one count but fewer than ten. The chain has TRBV7-9 and TRBJ1-1, with unresolved D. The germline CDR1 and CDR2 sequences are SEHNR and FQNEAQ (reference sequence). This CDR3 comprises 13 residues. The ends were cut back, 0 bases at V and 6 bases at J, with 8 bases in the middle. In DNA, the CDR3 is TGTGCCAGCAGCTTAGCGTCTAGCCCTGAAGCTTTCTTT. Protein: CASSLASSPEAFF.

The chain uses TRBV10-3 and TRBJ2-7; 12 bases fit TRBD1. The V gene's germline CDR1 is ENHRY and CDR2 SYGVKD. The CDR3 runs to 17 residues. Germline trimming cut 11 bases from V and 0 bases from J; bases unmatched to any gene: 14. The CDR3 DNA sequence: TGTGCCCCCCCCCGGGACAGGGGGCTAAAAAGCTCCTACGAGCAGTACTTC. Amino acids: CAPPRDRGLKSSYEQYF.

This clonotype was observed at least ten times. The V gene is TRBV7-2, the J gene TRBJ2-5; weak D call: TRBD2 (5 bases). V was cut by 7 bases and J by 1 base, with 19 bases left in between. CDR1 is SGHTA, CDR2 FQGNSA, per germline. This CDR3 has 16 amino acids. The CDR3 bases are TGTGCCAGCAATTCAGTGTCAGCGGCTCTCCAAGAGACCCAGTACTTC. Protein product: CASNSVSAALQETQYF.

In its sample, this clonotype was seen many times. The chain combines TRBV29-1 with TRBJ1-2; TRBD1 might be the D (5 bases). The CDR3 has 12 amino acids. Germline V gene data show CDR1 as SQVTM and CDR2 as ANQGSEA. V was shortened by 4 bases and J by 8 bases, with 14 bases between the two germline ends. CDR3 amino acids: CSVVGGERGYTF. The CDR3 region has the DNA TGCAGCGTTGTGGGGGGTGAGCGGGGCTACACCTTC.

The chain couples TRBV19 to TRBJ1-2; D perhaps matches TRBD1 (5 bases). The CDR3 spans 14 residues. Germline loops: CDR1 LNHDA, CDR2 SQIVND (reference sequence). V was clipped by 11 bases and J by 5 bases, with 21 bases between them. The CDR3 DNA is TGTGCCCTCGGAGAGGCAGGGCTTGTTTATGGCTACACCTTC. Encoded protein: CALGEAGLVYGYTF.

This clonotype was seen ten or more times. This sequence joins TRBV5-1 and TRBJ1-2; D gene uncertain. Germline CDR1 is SGHRS and CDR2 is YFSETQ. Trimming stripped 4 bases from V and 4 bases from J, with 5 bases between. The CDR3 contains 11 residues. CDR3 sequence: CASSDIYGYTF. CDR3 sequence (DNA): TGCGCCAGCAGCGATATCTATGGCTACACCTTC. The full variable domain, its missing parts supplied by reference TRBV5-1 and TRBJ1-2, is KAGVTQTPRYLIKTRGQQVTLSCSPISGHRSVSWYQQTPGQGLQFLFEYFSETQRNKGNFPGRFSGRQFSNSRSEMNVSTLELGDSALYLCASSDIYGYTFGSGTRLTVV.

The rearrangement links TRBV12-3 or TRBV12-4 to TRBJ2-5, with D possibly TRBD1 on 6 matching bases. Deletions cut 6 bases from V and 2 bases from J, with 16 bases between. This CDR3 region has 15 residues. Written as DNA, the CDR3 is TGTGCCAGCAGCCGCTCACGGCAGGGGCAAGAGACCCAGTACTTC. Protein: CASSRSRQGQETQYF.